The present T cell receptor beta chain was sequenced within a study of control samples from healthy donors and cancer patients. With 2 bases removed from V and 3 bases from J, the gap between germline ends came to 6 bases. This CDR3 has 13 residues. The germline gives CDR1 SEHNR, CDR2 FQNEAQ (reference sequence). Sequencing was performed with immunoSEQ multiplex PCR; in TCRdb, only in-frame clones are kept and a portion is missing. Of approximately 50,000 clones in the sample, around nine tenths are singletons; the top ten hold just under 0.8%. Sequencing was carried out using PBMCs. This sequence was found in a young man with colorectal cancer. The chain employs TRBV7-9 and TRBJ2-3, with D perhaps matching TRBD1 (6 bases). The CDR3 nucleotides read TGTGCCAGCAGCTTACAGGGGACAGATACGCAGTATTTT. Translation: CASSLQGTDTQYF.